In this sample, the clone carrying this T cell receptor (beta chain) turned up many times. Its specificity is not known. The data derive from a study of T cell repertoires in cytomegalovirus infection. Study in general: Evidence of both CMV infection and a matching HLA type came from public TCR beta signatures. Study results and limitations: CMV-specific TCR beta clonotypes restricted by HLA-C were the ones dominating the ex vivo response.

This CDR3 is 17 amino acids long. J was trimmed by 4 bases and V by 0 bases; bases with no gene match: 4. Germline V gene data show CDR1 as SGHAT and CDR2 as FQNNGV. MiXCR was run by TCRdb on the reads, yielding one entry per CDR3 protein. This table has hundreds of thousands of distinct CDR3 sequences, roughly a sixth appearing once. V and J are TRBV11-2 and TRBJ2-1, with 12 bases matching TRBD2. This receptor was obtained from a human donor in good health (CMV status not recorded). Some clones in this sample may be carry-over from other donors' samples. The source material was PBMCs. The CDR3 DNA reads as TGTGCCAGCAGCTTAGATCTAGCGGGGGGGATTTACAATGAGCAGTTCTTC. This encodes CASSLDLAGGIYNEQFF.